These 24 T cell receptor beta chains were all obtained from the same sample, sequenced in a study of blood T cell repertoires in COVID-19. Sequencing used immunoSEQ multiplex PCR; TCRdb keeps in-frame clones, though not all of them. The table shows about 240,000 clones, with 85% to 90% occurring only once. The sample comprised peripheral blood. The receptors originated from a woman aged 70-85 years with active or convalescent COVID-19.

The CDR3: CAISDSSGNTIYF. In DNA, the CDR3 is TGTGCCATCAGTGACAGCTCTGGAAACACCATATATTTT. The J gene is TRBJ1-3, the V gene TRBV10-3; D remains ambiguous. V shed 3 bases and J shed 0 bases, with 3 bases lying between them. Germline V gives CDR1 ENHRY, CDR2 SYGVKD. This CDR3 region has 13 residues.

This clone has only one observation. The rearrangement joins TRBV5-5 to TRBJ1-1, with D possibly being TRBD1 (5 bases). The V end was cut by 0 bases, the J end by 1 base, with 10 bases between. In germline, CDR1 is SGHKS, CDR2 YYEKEE (reference sequence). The CDR3 covers 15 residues. Written as DNA, the CDR3 is TGTGCCAGCAGCTTGGCAGCACAGGCGAACACTGAAGCTTTCTTT. It codes for CASSLAAQANTEAFF.

For this clone: Compared with germline, one end of the junction differs, possibly owing to a read error. V gene TRBV12-5 combines with J gene TRBJ1-2; D not resolved. CDR1 is LGHNT and CDR2 is FRNRAP in the germline V gene. There are 13 residues in the CDR3. CDR3 DNA sequence: TGTGCTAGTGGTTTTGGTGGAAACTATGACTACACCTTC. Translation: CASGFGGNYDYTF.

The chain couples TRBV19 to TRBJ2-1, with TRBD1 as a possible D gene (5 bases). CDR1 is LNHDA and CDR2 is SQIVND in the germline V gene (reference sequence). The CDR3 is made up of 16 amino acids. Trimming left V 0 bases short and J 4 bases short, with 13 bases between. CDR3 bases: TGTGCCAGTAGTATAGATTTGGGGCCCCCATACAATGAGCAGTTCTTC. This gives the protein CASSIDLGPPYNEQFF.

The chain joins TRBV6-2 or TRBV6-3 to TRBJ1-5, with D perhaps matching TRBD1 (6 bases). The V end was cut by 5 bases, the J end by 13 bases, with 12 bases between. CDR1 and CDR2 from the germline V gene are MNHEY and SVGEGT. The CDR3 consists of 11 residues. CDR3 sequence: CASSIAGAQHF. In DNA, the CDR3 is TGTGCCAGCAGTATTGCAGGGGCACAGCATTTT.

The J gene is TRBJ1-2, the V gene TRBV3-1 (or the pseudogene TRBV3-2); D is ambiguous. With 2 bases removed from V and 8 bases from J, the gap between germline ends came to 12 bases. This CDR3 is built from 13 residues. Germline CDR1 LGHDT, CDR2 YNNKEL (reference sequence). The CDR3 protein is CASSQSLSGGYTF. The CDR3 nucleotides read TGTGCCAGCAGCCAATCCCTCTCAGGCGGCTACACCTTC.

The rearrangement joins TRBV15 to TRBJ2-1; tentative D call: TRBD1 (5 bases). This CDR3 is 18 amino acids long. The V gene lost 1 base and the J gene lost 0 bases, with 16 bases spanning the gap. The germline CDR1 and CDR2 sequences are LNHNV and YYDKDF (reference sequence). CDR3 in DNA: TGTGCCACCAGCAGAGTAGGGCAGGGTAAAGGCTCCTACAATGAGCAGTTCTTC. This codes for CATSRVGQGKGSYNEQFF.

V and J are TRBV10-3 and TRBJ1-2; D not certain. Germline CDR1 reads ENHRY; CDR2 reads SYGVKD. This CDR3 spans 13 amino acids. Trimming left V 6 bases short and J 6 bases short, with 14 bases between. The CDR3 DNA reads as TGTGCCATCAGGGACGGGAGTAGCCATGGCTACACCTTC. As protein: CAIRDGSSHGYTF.

The V gene is TRBV3-1 (or the pseudogene TRBV3-2), the J gene TRBJ2-1, with 10 bases fitting TRBD2. Germline CDR1 LGHDT, CDR2 YNNKEL (reference sequence). CDR3 length: 14 residues. The J segment lost 7 bases and the V segment lost 8 bases, leaving 8 bases of the junction unmatched. DNA for the CDR3: TGTGCCAGCCGAGGTCTAGCGGGGGTGAATGAGCAGTTCTTC. Amino acids: CASRGLAGVNEQFF.

The rearrangement links TRBV5-6 to TRBJ1-2; D remains ambiguous. The V end lost 4 bases, the J end lost 0 bases, and 7 bases lay between the germline ends. This CDR3 is built from 13 residues. Germline V lookup: CDR1 SGHDT, CDR2 YYEEEE. The CDR3 DNA follows: TGTGCCAGCAGCCCCCCCTCTAACTATGGCTACACCTTC. Translated, it gives CASSPPSNYGYTF.

V and J are TRBV10-3 and TRBJ2-2, with TRBD2 as a possible D gene (6 bases). The CDR3 length is 13 residues. V lost 10 bases, J lost 7 bases, and 16 bases lay in between. The germline gives CDR1 ENHRY, CDR2 SYGVKD. The CDR3 spells CATTHGEDGELFF. CDR3 nucleotide sequence: TGTGCCACCACCCACGGGGAGGACGGGGAGCTGTTTTTT.

V and J are TRBV7-9 and TRBJ2-1; TRBD2 matches 12 bases. Trimming at V came to 3 bases and at J to 6 bases, leaving 6 bases not matched to a gene. The CDR3 runs 16 residues. Germline CDR1 reads SEHNR; CDR2 reads FQNEAQ (reference sequence). CDR3 protein: CASSLYRTSGANEQFF. In DNA, the CDR3 is TGTGCCAGCAGCTTGTACAGGACTAGCGGGGCCAATGAGCAGTTCTTC.

The rearrangement joins TRBV18 to TRBJ2-7, with no clear D. The CDR3 contains 14 residues. Germline CDR1 reads KGHSH; CDR2 reads LQKENI. V gave up 3 bases and J gave up 3 bases, with 12 bases separating them. CDR3 region: CASSPYSSNYEQYF. The CDR3 DNA is TGTGCCAGCTCACCGTACTCAAGTAACTACGAGCAGTACTTC.

The chain recombines TRBV5-1 with TRBJ2-1, with TRBD2 as a possible D gene (6 bases). The V end was cut by 0 bases, the J end by 9 bases, with 16 bases between. The CDR3 covers 15 residues. The germline gives CDR1 SGHRS, CDR2 YFSETQ. This CDR3 reads CASSLAQVVGGEQFF. In DNA, the CDR3 is TGCGCCAGCAGCTTGGCTCAGGTAGTCGGGGGTGAGCAGTTCTTC.

The chain is built from TRBV10-2 and TRBJ2-7; the D is unclear. CDR1 and CDR2 from the germline V gene are WSHSY and SAAADI. Trimming removed 4 bases at V and 3 bases at J, with 7 bases between. The CDR3 totals 12 residues. This CDR3 is CASSVGGYEQYF. In nucleotides, the CDR3 is TGCGCCAGCAGTGTTGGCGGCTACGAGCAGTACTTC.

Comments on this clone: The junction does not match germline at one end; this may be a read error. V and J are TRBV2 and TRBJ2-7, with D maybe TRBD2 (5 bases). Germline V gives CDR1 SNHLY, CDR2 FYNNEI. The CDR3 totals 15 residues. The CDR3 nucleotides are TGTGCCAGCAGAGAAGGACTGATTCCTAACTACGAGCAGTACTTC. Amino acids: CASREGLIPNYEQYF.

CDR3 sequence (DNA): TGTGCCAGCAGTGAAAAAAGGGGGCGGCAAGATACGCAGTATTTT. It encodes CASSEKRGRQDTQYF. V and J are TRBV6-1 and TRBJ2-3, with 7 bases aligning to TRBD1. This CDR3 is 15 amino acids long. The J segment lost 5 bases and the V segment lost 2 bases, leaving 7 bases of the junction unmatched. Germline V gives CDR1 MNHNS, CDR2 SASEGT.

This clone has just a few counts. This sequence joins TRBV9 and TRBJ1-5, with TRBD1 matching 10 bases. The CDR3 is 14 residues long. Germline trimming cut 4 bases from V and 7 bases from J; bases unmatched to any gene: 5. Germline V gene sequence: CDR1 SGDLS, CDR2 YYNGEE. The CDR3 sequence: CASSSGQGNQPQHF. The CDR3 region has the DNA TGTGCCAGCAGCTCGGGACAGGGGAACCAGCCCCAGCATTTT. The full variable domain, completed using reference TRBV9 and TRBJ1-5, is DSGVTQTPKHLITATGQRVTLRCSPRSGDLSVYWYQQSLDQGLQFLIQYYNGEERAKGNILERFSAQQFPDLHSELNLSSLELGDSALYFCASSSGQGNQPQHFGDGTRLSIL.

The chain carries TRBV7-9 and TRBJ1-3, with 7 bases that match TRBD1. There are 14 residues in the CDR3. CDR1 is SEHNR and CDR2 is FQNEAQ in the germline V gene (reference sequence). J lost 1 base, V lost 6 bases, and 3 bases had no gene match. CDR3 DNA: TGTGCCAGCAGACAGACAGGGTCTGGAAACACCATATATTTT. Translated, it gives CASRQTGSGNTIYF.

The chain links TRBV2 to TRBJ2-1; D gene ambiguous. In germline, CDR1 is SNHLY, CDR2 FYNNEI. The CDR3 spans 12 residues. V gave up 4 bases and J gave up 4 bases, with 5 bases separating them. The CDR3 reads CASSVGYNEQFF. DNA of the CDR3: TGTGCCAGCAGTGTCGGTTACAATGAGCAGTTCTTC.

The chain combines TRBV11-3 with TRBJ1-1; D is perhaps TRBD1 (6 bases). CDR3 length: 15 amino acids. The V gene lost 5 bases and the J gene lost 2 bases, with 15 bases spanning the gap. Germline CDR1 and CDR2: SGHNT and YENEEA. As DNA, the CDR3 is TGTGCCAGCAGCCCAGGCAGGGGCGGAAACACTGAAGCTTTCTTT. Translation: CASSPGRGGNTEAFF.

The DNA for the CDR3 is TGTGCCAGCAGCTTTCAGCGGACGAACACCGGGGAGCTGTTTTTT. It codes for CASSFQRTNTGELFF. The chain has TRBV7-2 and TRBJ2-2, with D possibly matching TRBD2 (5 bases). The CDR3 is 15 amino acids. Germline CDR1 is SGHTA and CDR2 is FQGNSA. V dropped 3 bases and J dropped 0 bases, with 8 bases sitting between them.

The chain recombines TRBV7-6 with TRBJ2-3, with a possible D match to TRBD2 (6 bases). V was pared by 1 base and J by 2 bases, with 13 bases between. Germline lookup yields CDR1 SGHVS and CDR2 FNYEAQ. This CDR3 spans 16 amino acids. The CDR3 coding sequence is TGTGCCAGCAGCTTAGATGCGGGGATCGACACAGATACGCAGTATTTT. It codes for CASSLDAGIDTDTQYF.

The V call is TRBV6-4, the J call TRBJ2-6; 8 bases agree with TRBD2. From germline, CDR1 is MRHNA and CDR2 SNTAGT. The V gene end was trimmed by 5 bases and the J gene end by 2 bases; junction bases not matched to a gene: 5. This CDR3 is 16 amino acids long. The CDR3 is CASSSSGGPGANVLTF. CDR3 in DNA: TGTGCCAGCAGTTCCTCGGGGGGGCCTGGGGCCAACGTCCTGACTTTC.